The clone carrying this T cell receptor (beta chain) was counted at least ten times. This entry belongs to a study of patients with pleural tuberculosis. CDR1 SNHLY and CDR2 FYNNEI come from the germline V gene. CDR3 length equals 13 residues. V was pared by 7 bases and J by 8 bases, with 17 bases between. In TCRdb, the reads were re-called with MiXCR into one record per CDR3 protein. The table has 25,000 to 30,000 distinct CDR3 sequences, about a sixth seen once. This clonotype originated in a human donor with pleural tuberculosis. This chain uses TRBV2 with TRBJ1-2, with D possibly matching TRBD1 (5 bases). The sample comprised peripheral blood. CDR3 in DNA: TGTGCCAGCACTTCGGGGCCGTATGGAGGCTACACCTTC. This sequence encodes CASTSGPYGGYTF.